These T cell receptor beta chains were read from a single sample in a study of OX40 agonist ivuxolimab in advanced cancers. Method: immunoSEQ multiplex PCR; TCRdb's copy keeps in-frame clones and lacks some. The table includes fewer than 85,000 clones, approximately 78% detected once. Sequenced here: CD4+ or CD8+ T cells sorted from blood, sampled in a trial of the OX40 agonist ivuxolimab. These receptors were taken from an adult with an advanced solid tumor such as melanoma, head and neck, liver or kidney cancer. Each CDR3 is given with its conserved first and last residue. The D gene is left open where the match is weak. The listing skips clone size in some rows; elsewhere it reads once, few, many or a size class.

CSVKLNPDREAFF	TGCAGCGTAAAATTAAACCCGGACAGGGAAGCTTTCTTT	TRBD1	TRBJ1-1	-	TRBV29-1
CASSQGPLLAKNIQYF	TGTGCCAGCAGCCAAGGGCCGCTTTTAGCCAAAAACATTCAGTACTTC	-	TRBJ2-4	few	TRBV14
CASSPPGSLGEQYF	TGTGCCAGCAGTCCCCCCGGGTCCCTGGGCGAGCAGTACTTC	-	TRBJ2-7	-	TRBV28
CASSLLGGQGETQYF	TGCGCCAGCAGCTTGCTTGGGGGGCAGGGGGAGACCCAGTACTTC	-	TRBJ2-5	-	TRBV5-1
CASSRGLAGGPKETQYF	TGTGCCAGTAGCCGAGGACTAGCGGGGGGGCCTAAAGAGACCCAGTACTTC	TRBD2	TRBJ2-5	-	TRBV19
CSAYQGETQYF	TGCAGTGCTTACCAGGGGGAGACCCAGTACTTC	-	TRBJ2-5	-	TRBV20-1
CSVNIQGLSYNEQFF	TGCAGCGTTAACATACAGGGGTTAAGCTACAATGAGCAGTTCTTC	TRBD1	TRBJ2-1	-	TRBV29-1
CASSFDLFTEAFF	TGCGCCAGCAGCTTTGACCTCTTCACTGAAGCTTTCTTT	-	TRBJ1-1	-	TRBV5-1
CSPNRRSGRTDTQYF	TGCAGCCCTAACCGGAGGAGCGGGAGGACAGATACGCAGTATTTT	TRBD2	TRBJ2-3	-	TRBV29-1
CASSPGQGRPAFF	TGTGCCAGCAGTCCCGGACAGGGGCGCCCGGCTTTCTTT	TRBD1	TRBJ1-1	-	TRBV7-2
CSVEGLEYGYTF	TGCAGCGTTGAAGGGTTGGAATATGGCTACACCTTC	-	TRBJ1-2	-	TRBV29-1
CASSLTAPRTGELFF	TGTGCCAGCAGCTTGACAGCCCCCCGGACCGGGGAGCTGTTTTTT	-	TRBJ2-2	-	TRBV11-3
CASSLVEGAGEAFF	TGCGCCAGCAGCTTGGTCGAGGGGGCCGGTGAAGCTTTCTTT	TRBD1	TRBJ1-1	-	TRBV5-1
CAGRTETEAFF	TGTGCCGGACGGACAGAGACTGAAGCTTTCTTT	-	TRBJ1-1	-	TRBV2
CATSRDPPSNEKLFF	TGTGCCACCAGCAGAGATCCCCCTTCAAATGAAAAACTGTTTTTT	-	TRBJ1-4	-	TRBV15
CASRHIRTDQETQYF	TGCGCCAGCCGTCACATTAGGACCGATCAAGAGACCCAGTACTTC	-	TRBJ2-5	-	TRBV5-1
CSVEEGLAGGYTDTQYF	TGCAGCGTTGAAGAAGGACTAGCGGGGGGGTACACAGATACGCAGTATTTT	TRBD2	TRBJ2-3	-	TRBV29-1
CASSPPGQTNQPQHF	TGTGCCAGCTCACCACCGGGACAAACTAATCAGCCCCAGCATTTT	-	TRBJ1-5	few	TRBV18
CASSIPTGTGELFF	TGCGCCAGCAGCATCCCGACGGGGACCGGGGAGCTGTTTTTT	-	TRBJ2-2	-	TRBV5-1
CASSLVSDEQYF	TGTGCCAGCAGCTTAGTATCGGACGAGCAGTACTTC	-	TRBJ2-7	-	TRBV7-2
CASSVKAGGPVGAQYF	TGTGCCAGCAGCGTAAAAGCGGGGGGCCCGGTGGGGGCCCAGTACTTC	TRBD2	TRBJ2-5	-	TRBV9
CARRVRQPQHF	TGTGCCAGGAGGGTACGACAGCCCCAGCATTTT	-	TRBJ1-5	few	TRBV19
CASDSRGIHSYNEQFF	TGTGCCAGCGACTCTAGGGGCATTCACTCCTACAATGAGCAGTTCTTC	-	TRBJ2-1	medium-sized	TRBV27
CVSQGRGSYEQYF	TGTGTATCACAGGGAAGGGGCTCCTACGAGCAGTACTTC	-	TRBJ2-7	-	TRBV6-6
CASSLLGTGLNYTF	TGTGCCAGCAGCTTGCTTGGGACAGGCCTTAACTACACCTTC	TRBD1	TRBJ1-2	-	TRBV5-4
CASSRIPRDLQLSEQYF	TGCGCCAGCAGCAGAATCCCCCGGGACTTGCAACTCTCCGAGCAGTACTTC	-	TRBJ2-7	once	TRBV5-1
CASSLGQYYGYTF	TGTGCCAGCAGCTTGGGGCAATACTATGGCTACACCTTC	-	TRBJ1-2	-	TRBV5-4
CATSRAAQKGYGYTF	TGTGCCACCAGCAGAGCGGCCCAGAAGGGGTATGGCTACACCTTC	-	TRBJ1-2	-	TRBV15
CASRGGYSYNEQFF	TGTGCCAGCAGAGGAGGCTACTCCTACAATGAGCAGTTCTTC	-	TRBJ2-1	-	TRBV2
CASSLQDRDTGELFF	TGTGCCAGCTCACTACAAGACAGAGACACCGGGGAGCTGTTTTTT	-	TRBJ2-2	-	TRBV18
CASSQETGAVYEQYF	TGCGCCAGCAGCCAAGAAACAGGAGCGGTTTACGAGCAGTACTTC	-	TRBJ2-7	-	TRBV5-4
CASRSRGSTDTQYF	TGTGCCAGCAGGTCACGGGGGAGCACAGATACGCAGTATTTT	-	TRBJ2-3	-	TRBV5-4
CASSTTGLNTEAFF	TGTGCCAGTAGTACCACAGGGTTAAACACTGAAGCTTTCTTT	-	TRBJ1-1	-	TRBV19
CASSLRRDSGGSSYEQYF	TGTGCCAGCAGTTTACGCCGAGACAGCGGGGGGAGCTCCTACGAGCAGTACTTC	TRBD2	TRBJ2-7	-	TRBV28
CASRKGAVGTEAFF	TGTGCCAGCAGGAAGGGGGCCGTTGGCACTGAAGCTTTCTTT	TRBD1	TRBJ1-1	-	TRBV6-6
CASSIADSSYNSPLHF	TGTGCCAGTAGTATAGCGGACAGCTCCTATAATTCACCCCTCCACTTT	-	TRBJ1-6	-	TRBV19
CASSPLGTGLGTGELFF	TGTGCCAGCAGCCCCCTCGGGACCGGCCTCGGCACCGGGGAGCTGTTTTTT	-	TRBJ2-2	-	TRBV7-2
CASTLAPGPSEAFF	TGTGCCAGCACCCTGGCCCCCGGGCCCTCTGAAGCTTTCTTT	-	TRBJ1-1	-	TRBV27
CASSEDRMNTEAFF	TGTGCCAGCAGTGAGGACAGGATGAACACTGAAGCTTTCTTT	TRBD1	TRBJ1-1	-	TRBV2
CASSQDSRQSTDTQYF	TGCGCCAGCAGCCAAGACTCCAGGCAGAGCACAGATACGCAGTATTTT	-	TRBJ2-3	-	TRBV4-1
CASSPLAGSNNEQFF	TGTGCCAGCAGCCCACTAGCGGGGTCCAACAATGAGCAGTTCTTC	TRBD2	TRBJ2-1	-	TRBV7-3
CAWSGSGIGEQYF	TGTGCCTGGAGTGGGAGCGGGATCGGCGAGCAGTACTTC	TRBD2	TRBJ2-7	-	TRBV30
CASSQPWGGFDTQYF	TGTGCCAGCAGTCAACCATGGGGGGGATTTGATACGCAGTATTTT	TRBD2	TRBJ2-3	-	TRBV6-6
CASSYSRPGELFF	TGTGCCAGCAGTTACTCCCGGCCCGGGGAGCTGTTTTTT	-	TRBJ2-2	few	TRBV6-5
CASSLRQGAYEQYF	TGCGCCAGCAGCTTGCGACAGGGGGCCTACGAGCAGTACTTC	TRBD1	TRBJ2-7	-	TRBV5-1
CASSRDINQPQHF	TGTGCCAGCAGCAGGGACATTAATCAGCCCCAGCATTTT	-	TRBJ1-5	-	TRBV28
CASRHGEIGTEAFF	TGTGCCAGCAGGCATGGGGAAATTGGCACTGAAGCTTTCTTT	-	TRBJ1-1	-	TRBV2
CASRRTGGGYTF	TGTGCCAGCAGGAGGACAGGGGGTGGCTACACCTTC	TRBD1	TRBJ1-2	-	TRBV6-5
CASSPSRDRSKGGTF	TGTGCCAGCAGCCCAAGCCGGGACAGGTCAAAAGGAGGCACCTTC	TRBD1	TRBJ1-2	-	TRBV7-9
CASSKLAGEQETQYF	TGTGCCAGCAGCAAACTAGCGGGGGAGCAAGAGACCCAGTACTTC	TRBD2	TRBJ2-5	-	TRBV7-6
CASSTGTGFYNEQFF	TGTGCCAGCAGCACCGGGACGGGATTCTACAATGAGCAGTTCTTC	-	TRBJ2-1	-	TRBV7-8
CASSFLGTGNNEQFF	TGTGCCAGCAGCTTCCTCGGGACAGGGAACAATGAGCAGTTCTTC	TRBD1	TRBJ2-1	few	TRBV7-2